These T cell receptor beta chains were read from a single sample in a study of blood T cell repertoires in COVID-19. The repertoire was sequenced with immunoSEQ multiplex PCR; TCRdb's copy has only in-frame clones and lacks some. Of 140,000 to 150,000 clones listed, about 80% are singletons. Sequenced: PBMCs or T cells enriched from blood (not recorded which). The receptors were sampled from a woman between 45 and 60 years old who had recovered from COVID-19. Both conserved end residues are part of each CDR3. A D gene is named only where the DNA matches it firmly. Clone size is stated in some rows and not others, as once, few, many or a class when expanded.

size,V,D,J,CDR3,DNA
-,TRBV2,-,TRBJ1-1,CASSVVQGNTEAFF,TGTGCCAGCAGTGTAGTACAGGGGAACACTGAAGCTTTCTTT
-,TRBV19,-,TRBJ2-3,CASSIFGVTDTQYF,TGTGCCAGTAGTATTTTCGGGGTCACAGATACGCAGTATTTT
-,TRBV19,-,TRBJ2-1,CASSHSRGNPTGNEQFF,TGTGCCAGTAGCCACTCGAGAGGGAACCCTACGGGCAATGAGCAGTTCTTC
few,TRBV7-6,TRBD1,TRBJ2-2,CASSAQTGANTGELFF,TGTGCCAGCAGCGCACAAACAGGGGCGAACACCGGGGAGCTGTTTTTT
many,TRBV6-4,-,TRBJ2-5,CASSESGGAQETQYF,TGTGCCAGCAGTGAGTCGGGGGGCGCGCAAGAGACCCAGTACTTC
-,TRBV14,TRBD1,TRBJ2-7,CASSQVTGEPHEQYF,TGTGCCAGCAGCCAAGTAACAGGGGAGCCCCACGAGCAGTACTTC
-,TRBV3-1/TRBV3-2,TRBD2,TRBJ2-3,CASNLRAGGPTDTQYF,TGTGCCAGCAACCTTAGAGCGGGGGGGCCCACAGATACGCAGTATTTT
-,TRBV5-8,-,TRBJ2-1,CATPGVPYNEQFF,TGTGCCACCCCGGGGGTTCCCTACAATGAGCAGTTCTTC
few,TRBV15,-,TRBJ1-4,CATQREASHEKLFF,TGTGCCACCCAGCGGGAGGCCTCGCATGAAAAACTGTTTTTT
few,TRBV3-1/TRBV3-2,-,TRBJ1-5,CASSQQAGGGQPQHF,TGTGCCAGCAGCCAACAAGCGGGGGGGGGACAGCCCCAGCATTTT
-,TRBV11-2,TRBD1,TRBJ2-5,CASSRGQRETQYF,TGTGCCAGCAGCCGGGGACAGAGAGAGACCCAGTACTTC
few,TRBV7-9,TRBD2,TRBJ2-1,CASSQRTSGGANEQFF,TGTGCCAGCAGCCAACGGACTAGCGGGGGGGCTAATGAGCAGTTCTTC
-,TRBV11-3,TRBD2,TRBJ2-1,CASSLAGGYNEQFF,TGTGCCAGCAGCTTGGCGGGGGGCTACAATGAGCAGTTCTTC
-,TRBV5-1,-,TRBJ1-1,CASSLAGTGPSAEAFF,TGCGCCAGCAGCTTGGCCGGAACAGGGCCTTCTGCTGAAGCTTTCTTT
-,TRBV18,-,TRBJ1-4,CASSPGLSVGEKLFF,TGTGCCAGCTCACCAGGGTTAAGCGTGGGTGAAAAACTGTTTTTT
-,TRBV5-5,TRBD1,TRBJ1-6,CASSPGTGGEGSPLHF,TGTGCCAGCAGCCCCGGGACAGGAGGGGAAGGGTCACCCCTCCACTTT
-,TRBV7-2,TRBD2,TRBJ2-1,CASSSSGGFDNEQFF,TGTGCCAGCAGCTCTAGCGGGGGGTTCGACAATGAGCAGTTCTTC
once,TRBV6-5,-,TRBJ1-2,CASSYSVGGRSYGYTF,TGTGCCAGCAGTTACTCCGTGGGTGGCCGGAGTTATGGCTACACCTTC
-,TRBV5-4,-,TRBJ1-1,CASSHYTGGNTEAFF,TGTGCCAGCAGCCATTATACCGGGGGGAACACTGAAGCTTTCTTT
-,TRBV29-1,-,TRBJ1-2,CSVGRQETNYGYTF,TGCAGCGTTGGTAGACAGGAAACTAACTATGGCTACACCTTC
-,TRBV24-1,TRBD1,TRBJ2-2,CATTQGQGDTGELFF,TGTGCCACCACTCAAGGACAGGGAGACACCGGGGAGCTGTTTTTT
-,TRBV7-2,TRBD1,TRBJ1-2,CASSRKTGSGYSDTF,TGTGCCAGCAGCCGTAAGACAGGGAGTGGTTATAGCGACACCTTC
few,TRBV5-1,-,TRBJ2-3,CASSLAGFSTDTQYF,TGCGCCAGCAGCTTGGCCGGGTTTAGCACAGATACGCAGTATTTT
-,TRBV4-2,TRBD2,TRBJ2-3,CASSTSGGASDTQYF,TGTGCCAGCAGCACTAGCGGGGGGGCCTCGGATACGCAGTATTTT
-,TRBV5-1,TRBD2,TRBJ2-5,CASSLGGLAGAETQYF,TGCGCCAGCAGCTTGGGGGGACTAGCGGGGGCGGAGACCCAGTACTTC
-,TRBV10-3,-,TRBJ1-5,CAIQRTVDQPQHF,TGTGCCATCCAGCGGACAGTCGATCAGCCCCAGCATTTT
-,TRBV18,TRBD2,TRBJ2-7,CASSLGRRGTQGEQYF,TGTGCCAGCTCACTGGGGAGGCGGGGGACGCAGGGCGAGCAGTACTTC
-,TRBV15,TRBD2,TRBJ2-1,CATSRDGGGEGIYNEQFF,TGTGCCACCAGCAGAGATGGTGGGGGGGAGGGGATTTACAATGAGCAGTTCTTC
-,TRBV28,-,TRBJ1-3,CASASDGGNTIYF,TGTGCCAGCGCCAGCGATGGTGGAAACACCATATATTTT
-,TRBV5-6,TRBD1,TRBJ1-1,CASSTGQGWYTEAFF,TGTGCCAGCAGCACGGGACAGGGATGGTACACTGAAGCTTTCTTT
-,TRBV10-3,-,TRBJ1-2,CAISEAGGRVSYGYTF,TGTGCCATCAGTGAGGCGGGGGGAAGAGTAAGCTATGGCTACACCTTC
-,TRBV14,-,TRBJ1-5,CASSRRETHSCNQPQHF,TGTGCCAGCAGCCGGAGGGAGACGCATTCTTGCAATCAGCCCCAGCATTTT
few,TRBV15,TRBD1,TRBJ2-2,CATSSRTGSTGELFF,TGTGCCACCAGCTCCCGGACAGGTTCCACCGGGGAGCTGTTTTTT
many,TRBV9,-,TRBJ2-3,CASSVDNRADTQYF,TGTGCCAGCAGCGTAGATAACAGGGCGGATACGCAGTATTTT
-,TRBV11-2,-,TRBJ2-1,CASSRQEGLEQFF,TGTGCCAGCAGCAGGCAGGAGGGACTGGAGCAGTTCTTC
-,TRBV6-6,TRBD1,TRBJ1-4,CASRPHDRDNEKLFF,TGTGCCAGCAGACCGCACGACAGGGATAATGAAAAACTGTTTTTT
-,TRBV11-3,-,TRBJ1-1,CASSLGGHTEAFF,TGTGCCAGCAGCTTAGGAGGGCACACTGAAGCTTTCTTT
-,TRBV6-1,-,TRBJ2-5,CASSEAGGTQETQYF,TGTGCCAGCAGTGAAGCGGGGGGGACACAAGAGACCCAGTACTTC
-,TRBV7-2,-,TRBJ1-2,CASSFQSGRVINYGYTF,TGTGCCAGCAGCTTCCAATCCGGCAGGGTGATTAACTATGGCTACACCTTC
few,TRBV11-2,-,TRBJ1-3,CASSRWARGNTIYF,TGTGCCAGCAGCCGCTGGGCCCGAGGGAACACCATATATTTT
-,TRBV7-9,-,TRBJ1-1,CASSLTGNTEAFF,TGTGCCAGCAGCCTCACAGGGAACACTGAAGCTTTCTTT
-,TRBV5-8,TRBD1,TRBJ1-4,CASSLLQGSNEKLFF,TGTGCCAGCAGCTTGTTACAGGGGTCGAACGAAAAACTGTTTTTT
-,TRBV19,-,TRBJ1-4,CASSRLATNEKLFF,TGTGCCAGTAGTCGCCTAGCAACTAATGAAAAACTGTTTTTT
once,TRBV25-1,-,TRBJ2-3,CASSALEIDTQYF,TGTGCCAGCAGTGCCCTGGAGATAGATACGCAGTATTTT
-,TRBV6-4,TRBD1,TRBJ1-1,CASRQGSLNTEAFF,TGTGCCAGTAGACAGGGGTCCTTGAACACTGAAGCTTTCTTT
-,TRBV29-1,TRBD2,TRBJ2-3,CSVRGLAGPTDTQYF,TGCAGCGTCAGGGGACTAGCGGGACCCACAGATACGCAGTATTTT
few,TRBV18,TRBD1,TRBJ1-4,CASSRTGTVDEKLFF,TGTGCCAGCTCGCGAACCGGGACAGTCGATGAAAAACTGTTTTTT
few,TRBV27,TRBD1,TRBJ1-6,CASSPSDRVPLHF,TGTGCCAGCAGTCCATCGGACAGGGTCCCCCTCCACTTT
-,TRBV13,TRBD1,TRBJ2-6,CASSDEDRAGSGANVLTF,TGTGCCAGCAGCGACGAGGACAGGGCCGGCTCTGGGGCCAACGTCCTGACTTTC
-,TRBV5-4,-,TRBJ1-3,CASSSRRGTSGNTIYF,TGTGCCAGCAGCTCCCGGCGGGGCACCTCTGGAAACACCATATATTTT
-,TRBV7-9,-,TRBJ2-7,CASSLVAGYEQYF,TGTGCCAGCAGCTTAGTTGCGGGGTACGAGCAGTACTTC
-,TRBV6-5,-,TRBJ2-2,CASSPDRTGELFF,TGTGCCAGCAGTCCCGACAGGACCGGGGAGCTGTTTTTT
few,TRBV9,-,TRBJ1-1,CASSVAEVNTEAFF,TGTGCCAGCAGCGTAGCTGAGGTAAACACTGAAGCTTTCTTT
-,TRBV6-4,-,TRBJ1-6,CASSDRRGGVGYNSPLHF,TGTGCCAGCAGTGACCGCCGCGGGGGAGTGGGGTATAATTCACCCCTCCACTTT
few,TRBV27,-,TRBJ1-4,CASSFRGTNEKLFF,TGTGCCAGCAGTTTTCGGGGAACTAATGAAAAACTGTTTTTT
-,TRBV11-2,-,TRBJ1-6,CASSLSGGRLHF,TGTGCCAGCAGCTTATCGGGAGGTCGGCTCCACTTT
-,TRBV28,-,TRBJ2-3,CASRSQGNSVDTQYF,TGTGCCAGCAGATCCCAGGGTAATTCGGTAGATACGCAGTATTTT
once,TRBV5-1,TRBD1,TRBJ1-1,CASSPRTGGPNTEAFF,TGCGCCAGCAGCCCTAGGACAGGGGGACCGAACACTGAAGCTTTCTTT
-,TRBV28,-,TRBJ2-3,CASNIPTGESDTQYF,TGTGCCAGCAATATTCCGACGGGGGAATCAGATACGCAGTATTTT